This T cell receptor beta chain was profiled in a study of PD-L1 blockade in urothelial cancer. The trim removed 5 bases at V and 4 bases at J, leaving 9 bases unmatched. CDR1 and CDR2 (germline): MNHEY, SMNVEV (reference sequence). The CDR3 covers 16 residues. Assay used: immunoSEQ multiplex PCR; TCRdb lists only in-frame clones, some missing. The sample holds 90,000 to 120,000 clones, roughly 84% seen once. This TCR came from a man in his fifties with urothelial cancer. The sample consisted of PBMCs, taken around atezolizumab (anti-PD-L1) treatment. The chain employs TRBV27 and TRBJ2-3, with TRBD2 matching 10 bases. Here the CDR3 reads CASSARLAGGSDTQYF. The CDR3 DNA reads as TGTGCCAGCAGTGCCCGGTTAGCGGGAGGTTCAGATACGCAGTATTTT.